These 3 T cell receptor beta chains came from one sample sequenced in a study of blood T cell repertoires in COVID-19. Produced via immunoSEQ multiplex PCR; TCRdb's table is partial and in-frame only. The sample carries about 27,000 clones, roughly 83% recorded once. Sequencing used peripheral blood. The receptor source for this set is a man between 65 and 80 years old with active COVID-19.

The rearrangement links TRBV6-4 to TRBJ2-3; 7 bases fit TRBD1. This CDR3 comprises 17 residues. V lost 9 bases, J lost 1 base, and 16 bases stayed unmatched. Germline V gene lookup returns CDR1 MRHNA and CDR2 SNTAGT. The CDR3 protein is CARVGTAAGIGTDTQYF. Written as DNA, the CDR3 is TGTGCCAGAGTGGGGACAGCGGCGGGCATAGGCACAGATACGCAGTATTTT.

V gene TRBV5-1 combines with J gene TRBJ2-5, with TRBD1 matching 8 bases. The CDR3 length is 13 residues. Trimming removed 4 bases from V and 5 bases from J; junction bases left unmatched: 4. Germline-derived CDR1 and CDR2 are SGHRS and YFSETQ. CDR3 region: CASSPTGGETQYF. The CDR3 DNA reads TGCGCCAGCAGCCCTACAGGGGGGGAGACCCAGTACTTC.

The chain uses TRBV6-2 or TRBV6-3 and TRBJ2-5; D might be TRBD2 (7 bases). CDR1 MNHEY and CDR2 SVGEGT come from the germline V gene. CDR3 length equals 14 residues. V lost 6 bases, J lost 2 bases, and 13 bases lay in between. CDR3 sequence: CASSLRGGQETQYF. The CDR3 DNA reads TGTGCCAGCAGCCTTAGGGGGGGGCAAGAGACCCAGTACTTC.